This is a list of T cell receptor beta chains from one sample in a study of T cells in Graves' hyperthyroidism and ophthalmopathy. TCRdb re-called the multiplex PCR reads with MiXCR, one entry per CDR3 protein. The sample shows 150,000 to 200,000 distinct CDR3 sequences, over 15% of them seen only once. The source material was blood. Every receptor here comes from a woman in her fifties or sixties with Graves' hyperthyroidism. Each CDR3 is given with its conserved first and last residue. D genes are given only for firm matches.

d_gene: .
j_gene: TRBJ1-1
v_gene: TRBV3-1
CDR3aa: CASGRLMNTEAFF

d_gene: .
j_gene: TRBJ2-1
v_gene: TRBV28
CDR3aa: CASREGGKYYNEQFF

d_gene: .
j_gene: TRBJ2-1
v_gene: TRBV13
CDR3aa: CASSLAQGYNGQFF

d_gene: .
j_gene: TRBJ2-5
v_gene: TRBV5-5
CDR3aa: CASSLGPGKETQYF

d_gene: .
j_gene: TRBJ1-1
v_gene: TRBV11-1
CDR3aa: CASSARPLGANTEAFF

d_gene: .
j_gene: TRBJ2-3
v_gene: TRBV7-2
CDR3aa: CASGTRTDTQYF

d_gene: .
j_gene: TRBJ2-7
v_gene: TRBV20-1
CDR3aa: CSALKAAPYEQYF

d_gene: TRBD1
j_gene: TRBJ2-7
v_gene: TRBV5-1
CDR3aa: CASRTGTGSYEQYF

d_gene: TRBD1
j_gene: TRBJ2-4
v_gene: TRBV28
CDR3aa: CASIRRDRGSGIQYF

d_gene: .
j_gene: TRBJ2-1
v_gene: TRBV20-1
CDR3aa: CSASRPGGGISYNEQFF

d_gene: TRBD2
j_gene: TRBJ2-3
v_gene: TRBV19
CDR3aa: CASSITPSGGFGDTQYF

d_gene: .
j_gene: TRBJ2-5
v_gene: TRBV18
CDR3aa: CASSGPNDRETQYF

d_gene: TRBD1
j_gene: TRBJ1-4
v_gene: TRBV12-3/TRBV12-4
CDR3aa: CASSSDRGREKLFF

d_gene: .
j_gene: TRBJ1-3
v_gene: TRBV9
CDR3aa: CASSVEVGNTIYF

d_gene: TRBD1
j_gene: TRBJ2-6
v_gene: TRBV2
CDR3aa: CARGTGGAGGANVLTF

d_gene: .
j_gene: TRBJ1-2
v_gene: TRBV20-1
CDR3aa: CQRAGPGGATDGYTF

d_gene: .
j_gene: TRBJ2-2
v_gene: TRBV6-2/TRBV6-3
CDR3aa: CASSYEGAGEPFF

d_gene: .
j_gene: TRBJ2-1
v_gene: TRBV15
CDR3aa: CATSRDYRGSYSYNEQFF

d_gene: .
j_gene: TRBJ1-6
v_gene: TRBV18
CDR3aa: CASSPPPGTPNSPLHF

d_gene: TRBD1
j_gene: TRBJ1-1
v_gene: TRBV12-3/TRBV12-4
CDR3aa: CASRTGALNTEAFF

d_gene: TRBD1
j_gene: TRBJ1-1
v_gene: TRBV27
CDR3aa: CASSPVYRGHRKTEAFF

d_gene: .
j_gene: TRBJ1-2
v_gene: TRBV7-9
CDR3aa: CASSYGTYNYGYTF

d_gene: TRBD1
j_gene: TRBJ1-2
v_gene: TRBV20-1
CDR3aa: CSARAAQGDHYGYTF

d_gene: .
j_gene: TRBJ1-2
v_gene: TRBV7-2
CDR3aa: CASSRPGRGANYGYTF

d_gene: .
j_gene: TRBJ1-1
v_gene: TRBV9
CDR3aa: CASSVATTGGGISTEAFF

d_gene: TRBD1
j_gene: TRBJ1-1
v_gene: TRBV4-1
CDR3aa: CASSPPGTGEGAFF

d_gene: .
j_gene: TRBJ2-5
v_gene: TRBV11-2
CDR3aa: CASSSWTTQYF

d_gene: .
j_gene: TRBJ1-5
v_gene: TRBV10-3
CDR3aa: CAISERQDWKPQHF

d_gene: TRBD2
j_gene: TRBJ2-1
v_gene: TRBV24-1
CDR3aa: CATSDPGGQFF

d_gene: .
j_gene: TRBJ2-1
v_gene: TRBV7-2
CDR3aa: CASSSQGLSEQFF

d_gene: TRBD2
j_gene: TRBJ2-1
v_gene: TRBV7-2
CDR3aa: CASSQDPSGYNEQFF

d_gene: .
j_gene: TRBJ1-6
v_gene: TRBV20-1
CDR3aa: CSARPRLTASSYNSPLHF

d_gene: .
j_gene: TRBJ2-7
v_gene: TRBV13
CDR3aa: CASSSRTVSYEQYF

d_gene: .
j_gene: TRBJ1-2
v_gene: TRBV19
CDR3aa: CASSIALGAGGGYTF

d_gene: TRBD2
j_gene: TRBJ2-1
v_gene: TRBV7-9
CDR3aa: CASSSPSSGGASEQFF

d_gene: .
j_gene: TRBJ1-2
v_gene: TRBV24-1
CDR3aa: CATSGPSGDRPGGYTF

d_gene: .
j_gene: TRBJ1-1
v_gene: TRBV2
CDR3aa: CATQREGLNTEAFF

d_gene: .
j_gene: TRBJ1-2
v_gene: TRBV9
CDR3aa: CASSVSGYGYTF

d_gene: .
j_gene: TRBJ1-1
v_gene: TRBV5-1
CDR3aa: CASSWGGAMNTEAFF

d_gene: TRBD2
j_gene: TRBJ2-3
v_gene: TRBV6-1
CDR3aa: CASSALSGGIADTQYF

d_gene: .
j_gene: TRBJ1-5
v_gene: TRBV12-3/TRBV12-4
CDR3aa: CASSFQVLSGLSNQPQHF

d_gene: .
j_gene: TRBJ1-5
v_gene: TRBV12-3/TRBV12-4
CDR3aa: CASSFSRGPQHF

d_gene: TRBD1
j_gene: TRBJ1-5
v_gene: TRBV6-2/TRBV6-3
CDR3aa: CASSYSDRGPFLSNQPQHF

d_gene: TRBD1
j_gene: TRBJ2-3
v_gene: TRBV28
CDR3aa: CASSLPGTGLHTLYF

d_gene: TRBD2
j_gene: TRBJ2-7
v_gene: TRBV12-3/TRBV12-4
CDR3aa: CASSLRLAGDSYEQYF

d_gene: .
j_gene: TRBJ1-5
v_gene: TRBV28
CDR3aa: CASSLSPGGGQPQHF

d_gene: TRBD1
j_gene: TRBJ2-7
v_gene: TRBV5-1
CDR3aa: CASSKDRYEGAVQYF

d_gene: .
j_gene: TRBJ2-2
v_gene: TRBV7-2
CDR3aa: CASSLMPGWSEGELFF

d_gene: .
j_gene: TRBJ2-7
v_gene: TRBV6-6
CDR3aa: CASSYGKGALTYEQYF

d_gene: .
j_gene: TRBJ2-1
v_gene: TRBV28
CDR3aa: CASSYDAAGGQFF

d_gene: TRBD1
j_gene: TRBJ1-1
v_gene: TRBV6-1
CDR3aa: CASSYSRMTGGTEAFF

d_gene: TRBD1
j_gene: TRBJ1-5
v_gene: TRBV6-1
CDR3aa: CASSEDRGREQPQHF

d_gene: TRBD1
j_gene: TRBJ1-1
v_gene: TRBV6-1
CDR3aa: CASSEALWTGYGTEAFF

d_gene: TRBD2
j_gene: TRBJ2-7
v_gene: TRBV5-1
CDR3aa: CALTREGGGNEQYF

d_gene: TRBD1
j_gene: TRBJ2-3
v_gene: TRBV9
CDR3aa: CASSEDGTARDTQYF

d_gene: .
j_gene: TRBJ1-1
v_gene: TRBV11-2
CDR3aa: CASSLYRAAPGTEAFF

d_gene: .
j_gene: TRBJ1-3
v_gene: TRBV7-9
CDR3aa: CASSGWDRAGNTIYF